The 14 T cell receptor beta chains below all came from one sample that was sequenced in a study of blood T cell repertoires in COVID-19. Here immunoSEQ multiplex PCR was the method, and the copy in TCRdb shows in-frame clones only, minus some. The sample includes 200,000 to 300,000 clones, 83% of them seen just once. Sequenced: peripheral blood. The receptors come from a human donor in a cohort sampled during active COVID-19.

The sample holds one count of this clone. The V gene is TRBV5-1, the J gene TRBJ2-2, with 7 bases that match TRBD1. The CDR3 spans 16 residues. V lost 3 bases, J lost 0 bases, and 5 bases stayed unmatched. Germline assignment: CDR1 SGHRS and CDR2 YFSETQ. The CDR3 spells CASSSGQPTNTGELFF. Written as DNA, the CDR3 is TGCGCCAGCAGCTCGGGACAGCCTACGAACACCGGGGAGCTGTTTTTT.

The CDR3 reads CASSPQDSTSYNEQFF. Written as DNA, the CDR3 is TGTGCCAGCTCACCTCAAGACAGTACCTCCTACAATGAGCAGTTCTTC. V gene TRBV18 combines with J gene TRBJ2-1; maybe TRBD1 (5 bases). Germline values: CDR1 KGHSH, CDR2 LQKENI. The CDR3 spans 16 residues. V was shortened by 3 bases and J by 0 bases, with 12 bases between the two germline ends.

The V gene is TRBV6-4, the J gene TRBJ2-3; 8 nucleotides line up with TRBD1. The CDR3 extends over 15 amino acids. CDR1 and CDR2 (germline): MRHNA, SNTAGT. The V segment lost 0 bases and the J segment 6 bases; nucleotides outside the gene matches: 5. CDR3 bases: TGTGCCAGCAGTGACTCTTCGCAGGGGGCGGATACGCAGTATTTT. Protein: CASSDSSQGADTQYF.

The gene calls are TRBV19 and TRBJ2-3; 10 nucleotides agree with TRBD2. The CDR3 is 14 residues long. Germline lookup yields CDR1 LNHDA and CDR2 SQIVND (reference sequence). The V and J ends lost 7 bases and 5 bases, in that order; junction bases with no gene match: 6. CDR3 residues: CASNLAGEEDTQYF. The CDR3 coding sequence is TGTGCCAGTAATCTAGCGGGAGAAGAAGATACGCAGTATTTT.

The chain employs TRBV4-1 and TRBJ2-6; TRBD1 agrees at 12 bases. The ends lost 4 bases at V and 4 bases at J; junction bases unmatched: 11. This CDR3 has 19 amino acids. The germline V gene has CDR1 MGHRA and CDR2 YSYEKL. CDR3 region: CASSLAGTGGAGGANVLTF. CDR3 coding DNA: TGCGCCAGCAGCCTAGCCGGGACAGGGGGCGCGGGCGGGGCCAACGTCCTGACTTTC.

The chain combines TRBV7-6 with TRBJ2-5; 8 nucleotides align to TRBD1. Per germline, CDR1 SGHVS and CDR2 FNYEAQ. The CDR3 is made up of 16 amino acids. Losses at the gene ends were 5 bases for V and 4 bases for J; bases not matched to a gene: 12. This chain's CDR3 is CASSPNPDRGGETQYF. The CDR3 nucleotides are TGTGCCAGCAGCCCAAACCCTGACAGGGGAGGAGAGACCCAGTACTTC.

The chain employs TRBV6-4 and TRBJ2-7; TRBD2 matches at 7 bases. CDR1 is MRHNA, CDR2 SNTAGT, per germline. CDR3 size: 15 residues. Germline trimming cut 2 bases from V and 4 bases from J; bases unmatched to any gene: 8. The CDR3 reads CASSDQAGEGYEQYF. In DNA form, the CDR3 reads TGTGCCAGCAGTGACCAGGCGGGAGAAGGTTACGAGCAGTACTTC.

This chain uses TRBV27 with TRBJ2-5; no definite D call. The CDR3 totals 13 residues. CDR1 and CDR2 (germline): MNHEY, SMNVEV (reference sequence). Trimming left V 5 bases short and J 7 bases short, with 14 bases between. CDR3 residues: CASSVRWRGTQYF. CDR3 DNA sequence: TGTGCCAGCAGTGTTAGGTGGCGAGGGACCCAGTACTTC.

This clone has a handful of counts. The J gene is TRBJ2-3, the V gene TRBV4-2; 9 nucleotides match TRBD2. The CDR3 extends over 15 amino acids. V lost 4 bases to trimming and J lost 6 bases; unmatched junction nucleotides: 8. CDR1 and CDR2 from the germline V gene are LGHNA and YNFKEQ. This CDR3 reads CASSRSLSGGDTQYF. The CDR3 DNA reads TGTGCCAGCAGCCGTTCCCTTAGCGGGGGTGATACGCAGTATTTT.

V and J are TRBV7-2 and TRBJ2-7; TRBD1 is a possible D gene (6 bases). Germline CDR1 reads SGHTA; CDR2 reads FQGNSA. The CDR3 covers 13 residues. Trimming took 5 bases from V and 6 from J, leaving 14 bases between them. The CDR3 DNA follows: TGTGCCAGCAGCGATAACAGGGTGAGCGAGCAGTACTTC. Translation gives CASSDNRVSEQYF.

About this clone: Sequence at one end of the junction differs from germline and may be a read error. The rearrangement links TRBV19 to TRBJ2-1; 13 nucleotides match TRBD2. CDR3 size: 15 residues. Looked up from germline, CDR1 is LNHDA and CDR2 is SQIVND (reference sequence). CDR3 DNA sequence: TGTGCCAGTAGTATGCAGTTGACTAGCGGGAGGTCACACCTCTTC. Translated: CASSMQLTSGRSHLF. The full variable domain, rest sourced from reference TRBV19 and TRBJ2-1, is DGGITQSPKYLFRKEGQNVTLSCEQNLNHDAMYWYRQDPGQGLRLIYYSQIVNDFQKGDIAEGYSVSREKKESFPLTVTSAQKNPTAFYLCASSMQLTSGRSHLFGPGTRLTVL.

This rearrangement joins TRBV4-2 to TRBJ2-7; 8 bases are shared with TRBD2. Germline assignment: CDR1 LGHNA and CDR2 YNFKEQ. CDR3 length: 15 amino acids. The V segment lost 3 bases and the J segment 2 bases; nucleotides outside the gene matches: 6. The chain's CDR3 is CASSQRAGETYEQYF. DNA for the CDR3: TGTGCCAGCAGCCAGAGAGCGGGAGAGACCTACGAGCAGTACTTC.

The V call is TRBV27, the J call TRBJ1-4; D remains unclear. Trimming removed 5 bases from V and 7 bases from J, with 20 bases in between. This CDR3 comprises 16 residues. Germline CDR1 MNHEY, CDR2 SMNVEV (reference sequence). CDR3 sequence reads: CASSTRLGKEGEKLFF. CDR3 bases: TGTGCCAGCAGTACCCGTTTGGGTAAGGAGGGTGAAAAACTGTTTTTT.

The rearrangement joins TRBV5-6 to TRBJ1-5; 7 bases are a match to TRBD1. The CDR3 runs 16 residues. CDR1 and CDR2 from the germline V gene are SGHDT and YYEEEE. The V gene end was trimmed by 6 bases and the J gene end by 0 bases; junction bases not matched to a gene: 9. The CDR3 sequence: CASNPQGPYSNQPQHF. The CDR3 coding sequence is TGTGCCAGCAACCCACAGGGGCCTTATAGCAATCAGCCCCAGCATTTT.